The TCR beta chain described here comes from a study of siplizumab effects on memory and regulatory T cells. Clones were read by immunoSEQ multiplex PCR, and TCRdb kept only the in-frame ones, dropping some. The table lists some 97,000 clones, 92% of them singletons. Of note for this clone: Antigen unknown.

Germline lookup yields CDR1 LNHNV and CDR2 YYDKDF (reference sequence). The V segment lost 5 bases and the J segment 3 bases; nucleotides outside the gene matches: 11. The CDR3 covers 17 residues. Regarding the study as a whole: For mappable alloreactive CD4+ clones, the mean Treg-derived fraction was nearly 70% with siplizumab and roughly 26% in controls. Naive T cells looked more diverse than memory cells, and they looked like major contributors to the alloresponse. Confirmation that proliferating Tregs from siplizumab cultures had suppressive function was not obtained.

J is TRBJ2-3 and V is TRBV15; 10 bases are a match to TRBD1. Sequencing was carried out using Tregs sorted from blood. This clonotype was sampled from a human donor in good health. The DNA of the CDR3 is TGTGCCACCAGCGGGGGGGACAGGGGATATGGGACAGATACGCAGTATTTT. Protein sequence: CATSGGDRGYGTDTQYF.